A single sample is the source of the 23 T cell receptor beta chains below, sequenced in a study of blood T cell repertoires in COVID-19. Generated by immunoSEQ multiplex PCR, the TCRdb table keeps only in-frame clones and is missing some. This repertoire shows under 400,000 clones, around 87% found once; its top ten account for 1.5% to 2%. Sequences were obtained from PBMCs or T cells enriched from blood (not recorded which). Source of these receptors: a man aged 35 to 55 in a cohort exposed to, infected with or recovered from COVID-19 (not recorded which).

This chain uses TRBV11-2 with TRBJ1-2; TRBD1 might be the D (6 bases). The CDR3 consists of 16 residues. Looked up from germline, CDR1 is SGHAT and CDR2 is FQNNGV. V lost 4 bases and J 8 bases, leaving 23 bases between the germline ends. The CDR3 region has the DNA TGTGCCAGCAGCTACAGACAGGTCGGGCCCCTAGTCGGCTACACCTTC. It translates to CASSYRQVGPLVGYTF.

The chain employs TRBV24-1 and TRBJ2-7; the match to TRBD1 covers 7 bases. CDR1 is KGHDR and CDR2 is SFDVKD in the germline V gene. Unmatched junction bases numbered 2, after V lost 6 bases and J lost 7 bases. CDR3 length equals 11 residues. The CDR3 DNA is TGTGCCACCAGTACAGGGGTTGAGCAGTACTTC. It yields the protein CATSTGVEQYF.

This chain links TRBV19 with TRBJ1-5; tentatively, D is TRBD1 (6 bases). V was clipped by 7 bases and J by 2 bases, with 6 bases between them. The CDR3 consists of 12 residues. Germline V gene data show CDR1 as LNHDA and CDR2 as SQIVND (reference sequence). CDR3 nucleotide sequence: TGTGCCAGTACAGGGGGCAATCAGCCCCAGCATTTT. This codes for CASTGGNQPQHF.

The chain combines TRBV18 with TRBJ1-1, with D possibly being TRBD1 (6 bases). V dropped 2 bases and J dropped 4 bases, with 11 bases sitting between them. CDR1 and CDR2 from the germline V gene are KGHSH and LQKENI. The CDR3 contains 14 residues. CDR3 sequence (DNA): TGTGCCAGCTCACCATCAACAGGGACCACTGAAGCTTTCTTT. It is translated as CASSPSTGTTEAFF.

The chain recombines TRBV7-9 with TRBJ2-1, with 10 positions matching TRBD2. The CDR3 runs to 16 residues. The V segment lost 5 bases and the J segment 8 bases; nucleotides outside the gene matches: 12. Germline CDR1 and CDR2: SEHNR and FQNEAQ (reference sequence). The CDR3: CASSLGTSALLDEQFF. As DNA, the CDR3 is TGTGCCAGCAGCCTCGGGACTAGCGCATTGTTGGATGAGCAGTTCTTC.

V usage is TRBV7-8 and J usage is TRBJ2-3; D ambiguous. The CDR3 loop spans 16 amino acids. V lost 4 bases to trimming and J lost 6 bases, with 20 bases between them. Germline CDR1 and CDR2: SGHVS and FQNEAQ. For the CDR3, the DNA is TGTGCCAGCAGCTCGCCATTGGCAGGATTTTTGGATACGCAGTATTTT. Translated, it gives CASSSPLAGFLDTQYF.

This rearrangement joins TRBV18 to TRBJ1-2; 7 positions match TRBD1. This CDR3 is built from 15 residues. J was trimmed by 2 bases and V by 5 bases; bases with no gene match: 8. Germline V gene lookup returns CDR1 KGHSH and CDR2 LQKENI. The CDR3: CASSLRTGPNYGYTF. CDR3 coding DNA: TGTGCCAGCTCATTACGGACAGGACCGAACTATGGCTACACCTTC.

The genes are TRBV3-1 (or the pseudogene TRBV3-2) and TRBJ2-2; 11 nucleotides align to TRBD2. CDR1 is LGHDT, CDR2 YNNKEL, per germline (reference sequence). The length of the CDR3 is 18 residues. V lost 4 bases and J lost 0; bases outside the gene matches: 7. The CDR3 region has the DNA TGTGCCAGCAGCCCTCCCGGGACTAGCGGAGCGAACACCGGGGAGCTGTTTTTT. As protein: CASSPPGTSGANTGELFF.

The V call is TRBV7-2, the J call TRBJ2-7; the match to TRBD1 covers 7 bases. Germline V gene data show CDR1 as SGHTA and CDR2 as FQGNSA. The CDR3 is made up of 14 amino acids. Losses at the gene ends were 3 bases for V and 2 bases for J; bases not matched to a gene: 4. CDR3 in amino acids: CASSLRQGPYEQYF. The DNA for the CDR3 is TGTGCCAGCAGCTTGAGACAGGGACCCTACGAGCAGTACTTC.

The V gene is TRBV27, the J gene TRBJ2-5; 7 positions agree with TRBD1. The CDR3 spans 15 residues. The trim removed 2 bases at V and 5 bases at J, leaving 8 bases unmatched. Germline V lookup: CDR1 MNHEY, CDR2 SMNVEV (reference sequence). In DNA, the CDR3 is TGTGCCAGCAGTTTAACCCGACAGGGTGCCGAGACCCAGTACTTC. This gives the protein CASSLTRQGAETQYF.

This clone has only a few counts. V gene TRBV5-5 combines with J gene TRBJ2-2; 11 nucleotides agree with TRBD1. The CDR3 has 15 amino acids. Germline V gene sequence: CDR1 SGHKS, CDR2 YYEKEE (reference sequence). Trimming took 2 bases from V and 7 from J; bases not matched to a gene: 4. CDR3 DNA: TGTGCCAGCAGCTTTTGGACAGGGGGCAGCGGGGAGCTGTTTTTT. This sequence encodes CASSFWTGGSGELFF.

This chain uses TRBV14 with TRBJ1-4; D not resolved. This CDR3 has 14 amino acids. Trimming shortened V by 4 bases and J by 8 bases, and 14 bases separated the two germline ends. The germline V gene has CDR1 SGHDN and CDR2 FVKESK. DNA of the CDR3: TGTGCCAGCAGCCCCGGCGGGATGGGGGAAAAACTGTTTTTT. Residues: CASSPGGMGEKLFF.

In this sample, this clone turned up once. The chain joins TRBV18 to TRBJ1-4; weak D call: TRBD1 (6 bases). V gave up 4 bases and J gave up 5 bases, with 17 bases separating them. The germline V gene encodes CDR1 KGHSH and CDR2 LQKENI. This CDR3 has 16 residues. CDR3 nucleotide sequence: TGTGCCAGCTCACAGGGATCGGGGGGCCTAAATGAAAAACTGTTTTTT. Its protein is CASSQGSGGLNEKLFF.

The chain uses TRBV6-5 and TRBJ2-1; weak D call: TRBD2 (6 bases). The CDR3 is 13 amino acids. Germline CDR1 is MNHEY and CDR2 is SVGAGI. Trimming shortened V by 8 bases and J by 5 bases, and 13 bases separated the two germline ends. As DNA, the CDR3 is TGTGCCAGCGGCGGGAAGACTAACAATGAGCAGTTCTTC. Residues: CASGGKTNNEQFF.

The V gene is TRBV3-1 (or the pseudogene TRBV3-2), the J gene TRBJ2-5; TRBD2 matches 12 bases. The germline gives CDR1 LGHDT, CDR2 YNNKEL (reference sequence). This CDR3 contains 17 residues. J gave up 2 bases and V 4 bases, and 8 bases lay outside the gene matches. CDR3 sequence reads: CASSRWTSGMAQETQYF. DNA of the CDR3: TGTGCCAGCAGCCGATGGACTAGCGGGATGGCTCAAGAGACCCAGTACTTC.

The chain couples TRBV6-5 to TRBJ2-4; D gene ambiguous. The V gene's germline CDR1 is MNHEY and CDR2 SVGAGI. The length of the CDR3 is 14 residues. V gave up 5 bases and J gave up 1 base, with 9 bases separating them. The CDR3 nucleotides read TGTGCCAGCAGTACCGGGTTGGCCAAAAACATTCAGTACTTC. Its translation is CASSTGLAKNIQYF.

The rearrangement uses TRBV3-1 (or the pseudogene TRBV3-2) and TRBJ1-2; D might be TRBD1 (6 bases). Per germline, CDR1 LGHDT and CDR2 YNNKEL (reference sequence). This CDR3 is 14 amino acids long. V was trimmed by 6 bases and J by 2 bases, leaving 13 bases between them. The CDR3 DNA reads TGTGCCAGCAGGTCGGACAGTCACAACTATGGCTACACCTTC. Its translation: CASRSDSHNYGYTF.

The rearrangement uses TRBV5-1 and TRBJ2-5; D uncertain. Per germline, CDR1 SGHRS and CDR2 YFSETQ. V shed 1 base and J shed 2 bases, with 9 bases lying between them. This CDR3 has 14 residues. The CDR3 sequence: CASSLLAEQETQYF. As DNA, the CDR3 is TGCGCCAGCAGCTTGTTGGCCGAACAAGAGACCCAGTACTTC.

This clone was counted a few times. The chain employs TRBV30 and TRBJ1-6; D is ambiguous. Germline V gives CDR1 GTSNPN, CDR2 SVGIG (reference sequence). This CDR3 contains 16 residues. V was cut by 0 bases and J by 8 bases, with 17 bases left in between. The CDR3 nucleotides are TGTGCCTGGAGTGTACGGTACGGGGTTATGCATTCACCCCTCCACTTT. As protein: CAWSVRYGVMHSPLHF.

V gene TRBV19 combines with J gene TRBJ2-1, with TRBD2 identical over 10 bases. CDR1 and CDR2 from the germline V gene are LNHDA and SQIVND (reference sequence). The CDR3 has 17 residues. V was pared by 1 base and J by 5 bases, with 8 bases of the junction left unmatched. CDR3 sequence: CASSIGRGTSENNEQFF. The CDR3 region has the DNA TGTGCCAGTAGTATAGGTAGAGGGACTAGCGAAAACAATGAGCAGTTCTTC.

This chain joins TRBV30 and TRBJ2-7; D is unresolved. This CDR3 comprises 12 residues. The germline V gene has CDR1 GTSNPN and CDR2 SVGIG (reference sequence). Trimming left V 2 bases short and J 3 bases short, with 8 bases between. This CDR3 is CAWSRSSYEQYF. CDR3 bases: TGTGCCTGGAGTCGTAGCAGCTACGAGCAGTACTTC.

The chain carries TRBV19 and TRBJ1-5; D is possibly TRBD1 (6 bases). CDR1 and CDR2 (germline): LNHDA, SQIVND (reference sequence). CDR3 length: 14 amino acids. Trimming left V 6 bases short and J 7 bases short, with 16 bases between. As DNA, the CDR3 is TGTGCCAGTAGCCATGCAGGGGCTGTACAGCCCCAGCATTTT. This gives the protein CASSHAGAVQPQHF.

The rearrangement uses TRBV15 and TRBJ1-5; D perhaps matches TRBD1 (5 bases). Germline CDR1 is LNHNV and CDR2 is YYDKDF (reference sequence). The CDR3 covers 20 residues. V was trimmed by 4 bases and J by 0 bases, leaving 25 bases between them. The CDR3, as DNA: TGTGCCACCAGCAATCGGGGTCAACCGGGACTTCGGGATAGCAATCAGCCCCAGCATTTT. As protein: CATSNRGQPGLRDSNQPQHF.